This T cell receptor (beta chain) stems from a study of CD8 T cells in ankylosing spondylitis. Quantitative 5'-RACE was performed with molecular barcodes, and it yielded the TCR beta libraries. From the 5' RACE reads, TCRdb called clonotypes with MiXCR, one entry per CDR3 protein. The data show approximately 300,000 distinct CDR3 sequences, with approximately 8% seen just once and approximately 14% held by the top ten. V shed 6 bases and J 4 bases; nucleotides not matched to a gene: 6. The CDR3 totals 15 residues. Germline V gives CDR1 SGHVS, CDR2 FQNEAQ. About this clonotype itself: No antigen is known for it.

Study-level points and caveats: Among TCR beta sequences, a motif of under ten highly homologous variants appeared characteristic of ankylosing spondylitis blood. Researchers report that disease-linked clones proved CD8+ and relatively rare in peripheral blood. Some of the motif variants had earlier been found in reactive arthritis patients' fluid and blood.

The sequence was obtained from a male donor with ankylosing spondylitis. The chain joins TRBV7-8 to TRBJ2-2, with 9 bases that match TRBD1. The specimen was blood, either unsorted or a sorted T cell fraction (not recorded which). CDR3 amino acids: CASSFDRGGTGELFF. DNA of the CDR3: TGTGCCAGCAGTTTTGACAGGGGGGGCACCGGGGAGCTGTTTTTT. Drawing the rest from reference TRBV7-8 and TRBJ2-2, the complete variable domain is GAGVSQSPRYKVAKRGQDVALRCDPISGHVSLFWYQQALGQGPEFLTYFQNEAQLDKSGLPSDRFFAERPEGSVSTLKIQRTQQEDSAVYLCASSFDRGGTGELFFGEGSRLTVL.